These 20 T cell receptor beta chains originate from one sample sequenced in a study of pediatric ulcerative colitis. TCRdb's copy holds only in-frame clones and misses some; the assay was immunoSEQ multiplex PCR. Of about 35,000 clones listed, roughly 77% are singletons. Rectal tissue came from one to two pinch biopsies taken at colonoscopy. The specimen sequenced was gut tissue. The receptors stem from a boy between 10 and 17 years old with mild ulcerative colitis.

This chain joins TRBV10-2 and TRBJ1-1, with D unresolved. The CDR3 sequence is 14 residues long. Germline lookup yields CDR1 WSHSY and CDR2 SAAADI. Trimming removed 6 bases from V and 3 bases from J, with 14 bases in between. The DNA for the CDR3 is TGCGCCAGCAGCGAACAAGGGTTGTACACTGAAGCTTTCTTT. Translating gives CASSEQGLYTEAFF.

The chain uses TRBV6-5 and TRBJ2-2; 7 nucleotides agree with TRBD2. V trimming: 8 bases; J trimming: 6 bases; junction bases outside the gene matches: 6. Germline CDR1 reads MNHEY; CDR2 reads SVGAGI. CDR3 length: 13 residues. CDR3 protein: CASGLEVAGELFF. The CDR3 DNA reads as TGTGCCAGCGGACTAGAAGTAGCCGGGGAGCTGTTTTTT.

The J gene is TRBJ2-3, the V gene TRBV13, with unresolved D. Deletions cut 5 bases from V and 2 bases from J, with 8 bases between. This CDR3 is 13 amino acids long. Germline loops: CDR1 PRHDT, CDR2 FYEKMQ (reference sequence). The CDR3 loop is CASSLPNTDTQYF. The CDR3 region has the DNA TGTGCCAGCAGCCTACCAAACACAGATACGCAGTATTTT.

The rearrangement joins TRBV19 to TRBJ2-3; D remains ambiguous. This CDR3 region has 14 residues. Germline CDR1 reads LNHDA; CDR2 reads SQIVND (reference sequence). V was pared by 7 bases and J by 0 bases, with 11 bases between. The CDR3 here is CASKPQVSTDTQYF. The CDR3 DNA follows: TGTGCCAGTAAGCCCCAGGTCAGCACAGATACGCAGTATTTT.

The chain is built from TRBV5-1 and TRBJ2-2, with D possibly TRBD1 on 6 matching bases. The CDR3 loop spans 15 amino acids. Germline CDR1 is SGHRS and CDR2 is YFSETQ. V dropped 5 bases and J dropped 5 bases, with 16 bases sitting between them. The CDR3 DNA reads TGCGCCAGCAGGTCACCAGGGGACCCAACCGGGGAGCTGTTTTTT. This codes for CASRSPGDPTGELFF.

The chain recombines TRBV11-2 with TRBJ1-4; D is undetermined. Germline assignment: CDR1 SGHAT and CDR2 FQNNGV. The CDR3 covers 15 residues. Trimming took off 6 bases at V and 7 bases at J, with 18 bases between the two ends. CDR3 sequence reads: CASSPNMGSGEKLFF. CDR3 nucleotide sequence: TGTGCCAGCAGTCCAAATATGGGTTCTGGTGAAAAACTGTTTTTT.

V usage is TRBV7-9 and J usage is TRBJ1-2; D ambiguous. V shed 0 bases and J shed 3 bases, with 11 bases lying between them. This CDR3 comprises 15 residues. CDR1 is SEHNR and CDR2 is FQNEAQ in the germline V gene (reference sequence). CDR3 DNA: TGTGCCAGCAGCTTAGCGTTACGAGGCTACTATGGCTACACCTTC. Amino acids: CASSLALRGYYGYTF.

In its sample, this clone was seen once. V and J are TRBV5-1 and TRBJ1-2, with D possibly TRBD1 on 6 matching bases. Germline lookup yields CDR1 SGHRS and CDR2 YFSETQ. The V and J ends lost 4 bases and 8 bases respectively, with 21 bases between them. The CDR3 spans 15 residues. The CDR3 DNA follows: TGCGCCAGCAGCGCCGCCGGGACGGGGGGCTGGGGCTACACCTTC. Protein product: CASSAAGTGGWGYTF.

This clone was counted a few times. The chain uses TRBV9 and TRBJ1-2, with D hard to call. V gave up 4 bases and J gave up 6 bases, with 16 bases separating them. Germline V lookup: CDR1 SGDLS, CDR2 YYNGEE. The CDR3 contains 14 residues. This chain's CDR3 is CASSREGRLDGYTF. The CDR3 DNA is TGTGCCAGCAGCCGTGAAGGGAGGCTTGATGGCTACACCTTC.

This chain joins TRBV10-3 and TRBJ2-3, with D perhaps TRBD1 or TRBD2 (5 bases each). Germline V gene data show CDR1 as ENHRY and CDR2 as SYGVKD. CDR3 length equals 11 residues. The germline V and J ends were trimmed by 6 bases and 4 bases, with 5 bases remaining between them. CDR3 amino acids: CAIRGADTQYF. The CDR3 coding sequence is TGTGCCATCAGGGGGGCAGATACGCAGTATTTT.

The rearrangement uses TRBV5-4 and TRBJ2-1; D is perhaps TRBD1 (5 bases). V was pared by 4 bases and J by 4 bases, with 6 bases between. Germline lookup yields CDR1 SGHNT and CDR2 YYREEE (reference sequence). The CDR3 sequence is 12 residues long. The chain's CDR3 is CASSHRYNEQFF. The CDR3 DNA is TGTGCCAGCAGCCACAGGTACAATGAGCAGTTCTTC.

The chain combines TRBV4-1 with TRBJ1-2; no reliable D call. With 1 base removed from V and 4 bases from J, the gap between germline ends came to 19 bases. CDR1 is MGHRA, CDR2 YSYEKL, per germline. This CDR3 comprises 17 residues. CDR3 DNA sequence: TGCGCCAGCAGCCAAGCCTTGAGCCGGAGTCGAGGCTATGGCTACACCTTC. Protein: CASSQALSRSRGYGYTF.

The chain uses TRBV30 and TRBJ1-2, with D hard to call. The CDR3 covers 15 residues. Germline CDR1 reads GTSNPN; CDR2 reads SVGIG (reference sequence). V was cut by 2 bases and J by 7 bases, with 20 bases left in between. CDR3 protein: CAWSPEGTLSSGYTF. The CDR3 coding sequence is TGTGCCTGGAGTCCGGAAGGCACGCTAAGCTCTGGCTACACCTTC.

This chain joins TRBV7-8 and TRBJ1-2, with D possibly being TRBD1 (6 bases). V gave up 5 bases and J gave up 4 bases, with 14 bases separating them. The CDR3 extends over 14 amino acids. Germline V gene data show CDR1 as SGHVS and CDR2 as FQNEAQ. CDR3 DNA sequence: TGTGCCAGCAGCATAGGGGGGATTACCTATGGCTACACCTTC. Protein sequence: CASSIGGITYGYTF.

The chain recombines TRBV7-6 with TRBJ1-5, with D perhaps TRBD1 (5 bases). V shed 6 bases and J shed 6 bases, with 12 bases lying between them. CDR3 length: 13 residues. CDR1 and CDR2 (germline): SGHVS, FNYEAQ. This CDR3 is CASSGGIAQPQHF. CDR3 DNA: TGTGCCAGCAGTGGGGGAATAGCTCAGCCCCAGCATTTT.

This clone was recorded once. This sequence joins TRBV5-1 and TRBJ2-3; a possible D gene is TRBD1 (6 bases). The length of the CDR3 is 14 residues. With 3 bases removed from V and 1 base from J, the gap between germline ends came to 9 bases. In germline, CDR1 is SGHRS, CDR2 YFSETQ. CDR3 DNA: TGCGCCAGCAGCTGGAGACAGGGCACAGATACGCAGTATTTT. Translating gives CASSWRQGTDTQYF. Using reference TRBV5-1 and TRBJ2-3 for the parts outside the CDR3, the full variable domain is KAGVTQTPRYLIKTRGQQVTLSCSPISGHRSVSWYQQTPGQGLQFLFEYFSETQRNKGNFPGRFSGRQFSNSRSEMNVSTLELGDSALYLCASSWRQGTDTQYFGPGTRLTVL.

The CDR3 spells CASSVLAGAYNEQFF. As DNA, the CDR3 is TGTGCCAGCAGCGTACTAGCGGGGGCCTACAATGAGCAGTTCTTC. The genes are TRBV14 and TRBJ2-1; 11 bases line up with TRBD2. CDR3 length equals 15 residues. Germline assignment: CDR1 SGHDN and CDR2 FVKESK. Losses at the gene ends were 5 bases for V and 2 bases for J; bases not matched to a gene: 2.

The chain employs TRBV23-1 and TRBJ1-2, with no clear D. TRBV23-1 is reported as an ORF; its role is uncertain. V lost 3 bases to trimming and J lost 4 bases, with 12 bases between them. This CDR3 is built from 14 residues. DNA of the CDR3: TGCGCCAGCAGTCAGGCCGGGCCCTCCTATGGCTACACCTTC. Translation gives CASSQAGPSYGYTF.

This sequence joins TRBV19 and TRBJ1-6; D gene uncertain. The V and J ends lost 7 bases and 7 bases respectively, with 14 bases between them. Germline V gene sequence: CDR1 LNHDA, CDR2 SQIVND (reference sequence). The CDR3 length is 14 residues. This CDR3 reads CASTQRVRNSPLHF. CDR3 DNA: TGTGCCAGTACCCAAAGGGTAAGGAATTCACCCCTCCACTTT.

This chain connects TRBV27 to TRBJ1-1; possible D gene TRBD1, 6 bases. CDR3 length equals 14 residues. The germline gives CDR1 MNHEY, CDR2 SMNVEV (reference sequence). Trimming took off 3 bases at V and 2 bases at J, with 10 bases between the two ends. CDR3 loop: CASSFVGANTEAFF. The DNA of the CDR3 is TGTGCCAGCAGTTTTGTGGGGGCTAACACTGAAGCTTTCTTT.